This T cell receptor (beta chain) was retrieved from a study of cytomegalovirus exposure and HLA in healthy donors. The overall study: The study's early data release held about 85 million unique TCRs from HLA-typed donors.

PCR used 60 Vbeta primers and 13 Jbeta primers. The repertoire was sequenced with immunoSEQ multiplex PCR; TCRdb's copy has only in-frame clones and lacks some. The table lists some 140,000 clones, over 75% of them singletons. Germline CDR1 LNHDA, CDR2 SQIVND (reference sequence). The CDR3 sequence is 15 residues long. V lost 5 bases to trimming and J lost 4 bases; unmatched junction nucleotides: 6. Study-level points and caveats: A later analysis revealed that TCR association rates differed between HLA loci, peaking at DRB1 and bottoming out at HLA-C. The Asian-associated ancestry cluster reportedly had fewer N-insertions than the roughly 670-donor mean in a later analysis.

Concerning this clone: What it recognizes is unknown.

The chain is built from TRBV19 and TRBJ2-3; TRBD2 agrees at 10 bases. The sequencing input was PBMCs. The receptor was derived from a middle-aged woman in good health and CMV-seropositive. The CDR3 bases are TGTGCCAGTAGTCTGGCTAGCGGGAGCCCAGATACGCAGTATTTT. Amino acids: CASSLASGSPDTQYF.